The 14 T cell receptor beta chains in this list originate from one sample, sequenced in a study of blood T cell repertoires in COVID-19. Here immunoSEQ multiplex PCR was the method, and the copy in TCRdb shows in-frame clones only, minus some. This table has about 180,000 clones, 75% to 90% appearing once. The sample taken for sequencing was peripheral blood. The receptors were sampled from a woman in her seventies with COVID-19, enrolled during active disease.

This chain joins TRBV28 and TRBJ1-1; 10 bases agree with TRBD1. The CDR3 has 15 residues. J was trimmed by 7 bases and V by 6 bases; bases with no gene match: 11. Germline-derived CDR1 and CDR2 are MDHEN and SYDVKM. The CDR3 loop is CASRPAWTGGIEAFF. The CDR3 DNA reads as TGTGCCAGCAGGCCCGCCTGGACAGGGGGAATTGAAGCTTTCTTT. Full variable domain (rest looked up from reference TRBV28 and TRBJ1-1): DVKVTQSSRYLVKRTGEKVFLECVQDMDHENMFWYRQDPGLGLRLIYFSYDVKMKEKGDIPEGYSVSREKKERFSLILESASTNQTSMYLCASRPAWTGGIEAFFGQGTRLTVV.

The V call is TRBV5-3, the J call TRBJ2-1; 11 bases are shared with TRBD2. TRBV5-3 is an ORF, with its function uncertain. V was clipped by 3 bases and J by 9 bases; unmatched bases: 20. The CDR3 runs 19 residues. CDR3 sequence (DNA): TGTGCCAGAAGCTCCACCCAGTGTAGAAATAGCGGGAGGGCATCTGAGCAGTTCTTC. Translated: CARSSTQCRNSGRASEQFF.

A few counts support this clone. V and J are TRBV10-1 and TRBJ2-2, with TRBD2 matching 10 bases. The CDR3 has 14 residues. Germline trimming cut 5 bases from V and 5 bases from J; bases unmatched to any gene: 2. CDR1 is WNHNN, CDR2 SYGVQD, per germline (reference sequence). CDR3 sequence reads: CASSQGLATGELFF. The CDR3 DNA sequence: TGCGCCAGCAGTCAGGGACTAGCGACCGGGGAGCTGTTTTTT.

This rearrangement joins TRBV28 to TRBJ1-6, with TRBD1 identical over 8 bases. Germline CDR1 reads MDHEN; CDR2 reads SYDVKM. The length of the CDR3 is 16 residues. V lost 1 base and J lost 5; bases outside the gene matches: 4. The CDR3 reads CASSLLAGGNNSPLHF. CDR3 sequence (DNA): TGTGCCAGCAGTTTATTAGCAGGGGGCAATAATTCACCCCTCCACTTT.

This clone was picked up a small number of times. The CDR3 protein is CASSLNTRDGYTF. CDR3 coding DNA: TGTGCCAGCAGTTTAAACACCAGGGATGGCTACACCTTC. The J gene is TRBJ1-2, the V gene TRBV27; tentative D call: TRBD1 (5 bases). With 2 bases removed from V and 6 bases from J, the gap between germline ends came to 10 bases. CDR3 length: 13 amino acids. Germline V lookup: CDR1 MNHEY, CDR2 SMNVEV (reference sequence).

This chain connects TRBV10-2 to TRBJ1-4, with D unclear. The CDR3 has 14 residues. Germline loops: CDR1 WSHSY, CDR2 SAAADI. V lost 8 bases and J lost 2, with 12 bases in between. The CDR3 DNA reads as TGCGCCAGCCGCAAAGCCGGGACTAATGAAAAACTGTTTTTT. This gives the protein CASRKAGTNEKLFF.

DNA for the CDR3: TGTGCCATCAGTGAGTCAGGAGACAGCCCCTACGAGCAGTACTTC. It encodes CAISESGDSPYEQYF. The chain carries TRBV10-3 and TRBJ2-7; D may be TRBD1 (5 bases). The ends were cut back, 0 bases at V and 2 bases at J, with 11 bases in the middle. Germline values: CDR1 ENHRY, CDR2 SYGVKD. The CDR3 extends over 15 amino acids.

The chain links TRBV5-1 to TRBJ2-7; a possible D gene is TRBD2 (6 bases). This CDR3 comprises 20 residues. The germline CDR1 and CDR2 sequences are SGHRS and YFSETQ. Trimming took 0 bases from V and 3 from J, leaving 28 bases between them. CDR3 amino acids: CASSLATGAELGGAIYEQYF. In DNA form, the CDR3 reads TGCGCCAGCAGCTTGGCTACCGGGGCTGAACTTGGAGGGGCGATCTACGAGCAGTACTTC.

V usage is TRBV14 and J usage is TRBJ1-1; D may be TRBD1 (5 bases). The CDR3 is 14 residues long. V gave up 4 bases and J gave up 0 bases, with 9 bases separating them. Germline lookup yields CDR1 SGHDN and CDR2 FVKESK. This CDR3 is CASSLRVMNTEAFF. In nucleotides, the CDR3 is TGTGCCAGCAGCCTCAGGGTAATGAACACTGAAGCTTTCTTT. Full variable domain (outside the CDR3, taken from reference TRBV14 and TRBJ1-1): EAGVTQFPSHSVIEKGQTVTLRCDPISGHDNLYWYRRVMGKEIKFLLHFVKESKQDESGMPNNRFLAERTGGTYSTLKVQPAELEDSGVYFCASSLRVMNTEAFFGQGTRLTVV.

The count of this clone is one. V gene TRBV6-5 combines with J gene TRBJ2-4; tentative D call: TRBD1 (5 bases). CDR1 is MNHEY and CDR2 is SVGAGI in the germline V gene. Trimming left V 5 bases short and J 8 bases short, with 13 bases between. The length of the CDR3 is 13 residues. In DNA, the CDR3 is TGTGCCAGCAGTACCAGGGTTTGGGACATTCAGTACTTC. Translation gives CASSTRVWDIQYF.

CDR3 sequence: CASSGGTSGVDTQYF. The CDR3 nucleotides are TGCGCCAGCAGTGGAGGGACTAGCGGTGTGGATACGCAGTATTTT. V gene TRBV10-2 combines with J gene TRBJ2-3; TRBD2 agrees at 11 bases. With 4 bases clipped from V and 6 bases from J, the junction kept 6 bases outside the gene matches. This CDR3 region has 15 residues. CDR1 is WSHSY and CDR2 is SAAADI in the germline V gene.

The chain recombines TRBV19 with TRBJ1-3, with 11 positions matching TRBD1. There are 15 residues in the CDR3. Losses at the gene ends were 7 bases for V and 8 bases for J; bases not matched to a gene: 10. Germline V gene sequence: CDR1 LNHDA, CDR2 SQIVND (reference sequence). The CDR3 bases are TGTGCCAGTACTAGCAGAGGACAGGGGGCCGACACCATATATTTT. Its protein is CASTSRGQGADTIYF.

The V call is TRBV4-3, the J call TRBJ2-1; 14 nucleotides align to TRBD2. CDR1 LGHNA and CDR2 YSLEER come from the germline V gene. CDR3 length: 17 residues. Unmatched junction bases numbered 9, after V lost 4 bases and J lost 7 bases. CDR3 DNA sequence: TGCGCCAGCAGCCTAGCCACCGGGACTAGCGGGAGAAATGAGCAGTTCTTC. It translates to CASSLATGTSGRNEQFF.

The chain is built from TRBV29-1 and TRBJ1-5, with TRBD1 matching over 7 bases. This CDR3 spans 15 amino acids. CDR1 SQVTM and CDR2 ANQGSEA come from the germline V gene. J lost 0 bases, V lost 6 bases, and 8 bases had no gene match. Written as DNA, the CDR3 is TGCAGCGTCACGATCGGACAGGTTAGCAATCAGCCCCAGCATTTT. It codes for CSVTIGQVSNQPQHF.